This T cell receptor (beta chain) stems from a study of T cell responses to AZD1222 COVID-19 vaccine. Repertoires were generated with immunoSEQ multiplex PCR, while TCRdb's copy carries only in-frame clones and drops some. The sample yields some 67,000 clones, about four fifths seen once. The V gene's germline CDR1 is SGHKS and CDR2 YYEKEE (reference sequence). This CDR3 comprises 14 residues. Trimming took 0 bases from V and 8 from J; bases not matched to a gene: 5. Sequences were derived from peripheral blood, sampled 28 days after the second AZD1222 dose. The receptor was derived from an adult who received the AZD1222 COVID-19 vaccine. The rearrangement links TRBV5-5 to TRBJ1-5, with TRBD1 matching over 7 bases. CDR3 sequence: CASSLVGGREPQHF. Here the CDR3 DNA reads TGTGCCAGCAGCTTGGTAGGGGGCAGAGAGCCCCAGCATTTT.